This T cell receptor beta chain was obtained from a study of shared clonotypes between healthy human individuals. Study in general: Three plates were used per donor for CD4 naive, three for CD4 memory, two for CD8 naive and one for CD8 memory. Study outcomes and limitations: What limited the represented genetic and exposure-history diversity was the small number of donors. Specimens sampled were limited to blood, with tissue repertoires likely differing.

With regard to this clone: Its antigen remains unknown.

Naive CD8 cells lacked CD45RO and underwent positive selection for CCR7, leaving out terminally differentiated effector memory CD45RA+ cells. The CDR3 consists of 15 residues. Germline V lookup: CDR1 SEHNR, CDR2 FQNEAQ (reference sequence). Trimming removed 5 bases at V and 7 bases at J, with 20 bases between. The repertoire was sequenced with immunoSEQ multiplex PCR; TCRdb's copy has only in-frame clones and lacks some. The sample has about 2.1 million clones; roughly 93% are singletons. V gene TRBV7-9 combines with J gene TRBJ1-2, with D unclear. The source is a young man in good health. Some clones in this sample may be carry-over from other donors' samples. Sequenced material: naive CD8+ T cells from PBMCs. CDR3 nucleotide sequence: TGTGCCAGCAGCACTTATCCAGACCCTCGGGGTGGCTACACCTTC. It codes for CASSTYPDPRGGYTF.